In this sample, the clone carrying this T cell receptor beta chain turned up many times. Its cognate antigen is unknown. The CDR3 is cut off 3 residues early in the read; its end comes from the germline J gene. TCRdb's copy holds only in-frame clones and misses some; the assay was immunoSEQ multiplex PCR. The profile covers 80,000 or so clones, none occurring a single time. The data were taken from a study of T cell clonality in common variable immunodeficiency. The CDR3 consists of 13 residues. V lost 6 bases, J lost 7 bases, and 9 bases stayed unmatched. CDR1 and CDR2 from the germline V gene are DFQATT and SNEGSKA (reference sequence). The study's findings and limits: CVID subjects showed higher TCRbeta clonality than healthy controls.

The sequenced sample consisted of peripheral blood mononuclear cells. V gene TRBV20-1 combines with J gene TRBJ2-4; TRBD1 matches 7 bases. The receptor comes from a person aged 18 to 70 in good health. CDR3 DNA (partial): TGCAGTGCCCTAAGACAGGGCGAGAACATT. Encoded protein: CSALRQGENI. The full-length CDR3 reads as CSALRQGENIQYF.